Listed below are T cell receptor beta chains from one sample, sequenced in a study of shared clonotypes between healthy human individuals. The method was immunoSEQ multiplex PCR; TCRdb's version includes in-frame clones alone and lacks a portion of them. The sample includes around 620,000 clones, 95% of them seen just once. Specimen: naive CD8+ T cells sorted from blood. Receptor source: a woman aged 25-40 years in good health. CDR3s include the opening cysteine and the closing phenylalanine or tryptophan. A D gene is named only where the DNA matches it firmly. Clone size appears in some rows only: once, few, many, or a class for an expanded clone.

TRBJ1-5 NA TRBD1 TRBV10-3 TGTGCCATCAGTGCAGGGGGCTCGCTTAGCAATCAGCCCCAGCATTTT CAISAGGSLSNQPQHF
TRBJ2-1 NA NA TRBV4-1 TGCGCCAGCAGCCCGACCCCGCCCCCGTGGAGCTCCTACAATGAGCAGTTCTTC CASSPTPPPWSSYNEQFF
TRBJ2-7 NA TRBD1 TRBV7-9 TGTGCCAGCAGCTCGACACAGGGGGCCTACGAGCAGTACTTC CASSSTQGAYEQYF
TRBJ1-5 NA NA TRBV5-6 TGTGCCAGCAGCTTTTGGGGAGGCAATCAGCCCCAGCATTTT CASSFWGGNQPQHF
TRBJ2-7 NA TRBD2 TRBV27 TGTGCCAGCAGCCGAGGGACTAGCCTAAGTAACGAGCAGTACTTC CASSRGTSLSNEQYF
TRBJ2-1 NA NA TRBV28 TGTGCCAGCACCCCAATCGGTTCGGACTCCAATGAGCAGTTCTTC CASTPIGSDSNEQFF
TRBJ1-1 NA NA TRBV28 TGTGCCAGCAGTTTTGGGGGCAACACTGAAGCTTTCTTT CASSFGGNTEAFF
TRBJ2-7 few NA TRBV10-1 TGCGCCAGCAGTAATACAGGGCTGCAGCAGTACTTC CASSNTGLQQYF
TRBJ2-2 NA NA TRBV28 TGTGCCAGCAGTTTAGGGAACACCGGGGAGCTGTTTTTT CASSLGNTGELFF
TRBJ2-2 NA NA TRBV7-6 TGTGCCAGCAGCTTAGCCCTTGAAGGGCGGGTGAACACCGGGGAGCTGTTTTTT CASSLALEGRVNTGELFF
TRBJ2-7 NA TRBD1 TRBV2 TGTGCCACGGGGACAGGCAACTCCTACGAGCAGTACTTC CATGTGNSYEQYF
TRBJ2-7 NA NA TRBV28 TGTGCCAGCGCCCCCCAGGGGAAACAGAACTACGAGCAGTACTTC CASAPQGKQNYEQYF
TRBJ1-1 NA NA TRBV28 TGTGCCAGCAGTTTTTGGGATCTCACTGGAACTGAAGCTTTCTTT CASSFWDLTGTEAFF
TRBJ2-2 NA TRBD2 TRBV5-1 TGCGCCAGCAGCTTGGCGAGCGGGGCCAACACCGGGGAGCTGTTTTTT CASSLASGANTGELFF
TRBJ2-1 NA TRBD2 TRBV27 TGTGCCAGCAGGCTAGGGTATGGGACTAGCGACAATGAGCAGTTCTTC CASRLGYGTSDNEQFF
TRBJ2-1 NA NA TRBV7-8 TGTGCCAGCAGCTTAGCCCAGCTATCTAGCTCCTACAATGAGCAGTTCTTC CASSLAQLSSSYNEQFF
TRBJ2-7 NA NA TRBV2 TGTGCCAGCAGTGATACGGGACGGAGCTCCTACGAGCAGTACTTC CASSDTGRSSYEQYF
TRBJ2-7 NA NA TRBV5-1 TGCGCCAGCAGCTTTGGAGGGGCAAGGGATTCCTCCTACGAGCAGTACTTC CASSFGGARDSSYEQYF
TRBJ2-5 NA NA TRBV7-9 TGTGCCAGCAGGCGGCCCGGGGTCCAAGAGACCCAGTACTTC CASRRPGVQETQYF
TRBJ2-2 NA NA TRBV27 TGTGCCAGCAGTTTTTCGGGCTTTCGGACCGGGGAGCTGTTTTTT CASSFSGFRTGELFF
TRBJ1-2 NA NA TRBV19 TGTGCCACCAATTCTGAGGACAGTTATAACTATGGCTACACCTTC CATNSEDSYNYGYTF
TRBJ2-7 once TRBD2 TRBV4-2 TGTGCCAGCAGCCAAGAACCAGGCGGGAGGTGGTACGAGCAGTACTTC CASSQEPGGRWYEQYF
TRBJ2-1 NA NA TRBV27 TGTGCCAGCAGTTTAAAGCTAGCGATTCGGGTCGATGAGCAGTTCTTC CASSLKLAIRVDEQFF
TRBJ1-4 once NA TRBV6-5 TGTGCCAGCTCCCCCCGTGGGGTAGCGTGGGAAAAACTGTTTTTT CASSPRGVAWEKLFF
TRBJ2-1 NA TRBD2 TRBV19 TGTGCCAGTAGTCCTAGCGGGACCGCCTACAATGAGCAGTTCTTC CASSPSGTAYNEQFF
TRBJ1-1 NA NA TRBV29-1 TGCAGCGTTGCTGAGGGATCTGGCACTGAAGCTTTCTTT CSVAEGSGTEAFF
TRBJ2-7 NA NA TRBV4-1 TGCGCCAGCAGGCCCGTTATGGACCGCGCCTACGAGCAGTACTTC CASRPVMDRAYEQYF
TRBJ2-5 NA TRBD1 TRBV27 TGTGCCAGCAGGAGGACAGGCCGAGAGACCCAGTACTTC CASRRTGRETQYF
TRBJ2-5 NA NA TRBV7-9 TGTGCCAGCAGCCAGGGGGGAGTACAAGAGACCCAGTACTTC CASSQGGVQETQYF
TRBJ2-7 NA TRBD1 TRBV5-8 TGTGCCAGCAGCTTGGATGGGGACAGGGGGATCTACGAGCAGTACTTC CASSLDGDRGIYEQYF
TRBJ2-7 NA NA TRBV9 TGTGCCAGCAGCGTAGGATTCGTTAGGACTTGGAACGAGCAGTACTTC CASSVGFVRTWNEQYF
TRBJ2-7 NA NA TRBV7-9 TGTGCCAGCAGCTTACCTCAGAGCTACGAGCAGTACTTC CASSLPQSYEQYF
TRBJ2-7 NA NA TRBV19 TGTGCCAGTAGTATGAGGGCACGGTCCGACGAGCAGTACTTC CASSMRARSDEQYF